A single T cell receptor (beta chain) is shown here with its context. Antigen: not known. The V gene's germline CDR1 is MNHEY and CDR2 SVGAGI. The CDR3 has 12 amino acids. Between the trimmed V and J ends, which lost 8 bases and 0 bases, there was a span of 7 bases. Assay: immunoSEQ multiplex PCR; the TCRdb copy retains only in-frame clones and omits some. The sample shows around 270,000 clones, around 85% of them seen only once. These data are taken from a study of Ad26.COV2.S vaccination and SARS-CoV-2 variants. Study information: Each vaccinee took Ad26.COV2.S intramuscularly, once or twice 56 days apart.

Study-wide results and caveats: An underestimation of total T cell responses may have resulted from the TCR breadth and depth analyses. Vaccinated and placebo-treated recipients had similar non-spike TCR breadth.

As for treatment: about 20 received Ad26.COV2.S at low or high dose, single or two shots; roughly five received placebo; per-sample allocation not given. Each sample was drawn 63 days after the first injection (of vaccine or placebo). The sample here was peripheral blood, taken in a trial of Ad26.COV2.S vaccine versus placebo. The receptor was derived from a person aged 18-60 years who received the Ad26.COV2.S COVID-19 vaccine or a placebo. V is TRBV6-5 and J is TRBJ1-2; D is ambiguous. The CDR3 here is CASRSANYGYTF. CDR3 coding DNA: TGTGCCAGCCGGAGCGCTAACTATGGCTACACCTTC.